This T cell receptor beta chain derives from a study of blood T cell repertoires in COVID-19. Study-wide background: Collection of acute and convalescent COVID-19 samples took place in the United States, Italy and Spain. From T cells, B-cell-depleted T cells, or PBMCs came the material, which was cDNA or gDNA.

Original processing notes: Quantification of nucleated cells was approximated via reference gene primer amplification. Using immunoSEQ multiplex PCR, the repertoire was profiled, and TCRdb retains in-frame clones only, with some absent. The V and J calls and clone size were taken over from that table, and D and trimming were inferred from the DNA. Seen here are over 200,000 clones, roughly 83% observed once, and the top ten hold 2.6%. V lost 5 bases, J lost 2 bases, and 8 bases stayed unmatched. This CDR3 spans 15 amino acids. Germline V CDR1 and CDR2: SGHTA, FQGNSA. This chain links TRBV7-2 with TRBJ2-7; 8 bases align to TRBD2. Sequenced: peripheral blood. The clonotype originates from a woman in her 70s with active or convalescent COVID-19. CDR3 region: CASSTPGGATYEQYF. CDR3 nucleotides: TGTGCCAGCAGCACACCCGGGGGGGCTACCTACGAGCAGTACTTC.